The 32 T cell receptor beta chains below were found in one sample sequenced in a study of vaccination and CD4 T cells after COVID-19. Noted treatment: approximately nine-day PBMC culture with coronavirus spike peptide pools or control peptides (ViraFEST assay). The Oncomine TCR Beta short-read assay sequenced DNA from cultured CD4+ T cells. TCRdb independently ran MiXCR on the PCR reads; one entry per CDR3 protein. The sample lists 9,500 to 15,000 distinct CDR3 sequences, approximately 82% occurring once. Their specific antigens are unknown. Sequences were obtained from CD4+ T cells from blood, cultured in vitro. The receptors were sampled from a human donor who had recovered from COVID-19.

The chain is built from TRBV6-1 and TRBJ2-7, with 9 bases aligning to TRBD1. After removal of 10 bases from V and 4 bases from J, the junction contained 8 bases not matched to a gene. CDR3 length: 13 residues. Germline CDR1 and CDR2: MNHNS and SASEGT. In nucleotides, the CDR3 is TGTGCCACTTCGGACAGGGGCTCTTACGAGCAGTACTTC. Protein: CATSDRGSYEQYF.

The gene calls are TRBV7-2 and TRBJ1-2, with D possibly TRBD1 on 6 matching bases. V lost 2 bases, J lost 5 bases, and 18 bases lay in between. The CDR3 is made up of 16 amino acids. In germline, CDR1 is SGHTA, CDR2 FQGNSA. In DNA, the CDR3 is TGTGCCAGCAGCTTAACAGGGAGCCCCCAGGGTTATGGCTACACCTTC. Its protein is CASSLTGSPQGYGYTF.

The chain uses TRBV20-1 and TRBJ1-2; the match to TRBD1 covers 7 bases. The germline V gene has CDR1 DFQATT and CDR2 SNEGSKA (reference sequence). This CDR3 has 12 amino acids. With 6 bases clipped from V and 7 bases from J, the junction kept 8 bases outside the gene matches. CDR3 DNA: TGCAGTGCCCCTACAGGGGTTGGTGGCTACACCTTC. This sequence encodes CSAPTGVGGYTF.

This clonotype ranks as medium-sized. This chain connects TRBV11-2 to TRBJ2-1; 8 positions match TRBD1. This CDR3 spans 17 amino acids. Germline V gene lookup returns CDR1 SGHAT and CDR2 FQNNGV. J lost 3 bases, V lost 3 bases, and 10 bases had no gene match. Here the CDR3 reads CASSLYITGTGYNEQFF. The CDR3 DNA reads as TGTGCCAGCAGCTTGTATATTACCGGGACAGGCTACAATGAGCAGTTCTTC.

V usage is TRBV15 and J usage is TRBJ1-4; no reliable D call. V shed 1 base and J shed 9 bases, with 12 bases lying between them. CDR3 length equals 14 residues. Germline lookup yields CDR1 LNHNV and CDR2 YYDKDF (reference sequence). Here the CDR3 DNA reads TGTGCCACCAGCAGAGGGGTGCAGGAGAAAAAACTGTTTTTT. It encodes CATSRGVQEKKLFF.

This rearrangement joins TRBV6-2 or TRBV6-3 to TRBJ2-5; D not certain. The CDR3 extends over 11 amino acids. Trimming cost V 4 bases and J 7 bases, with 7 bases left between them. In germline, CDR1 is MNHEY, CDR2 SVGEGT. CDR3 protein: CASSSPSTQYF. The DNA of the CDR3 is TGTGCCAGCAGTTCCCCATCGACCCAGTACTTC.

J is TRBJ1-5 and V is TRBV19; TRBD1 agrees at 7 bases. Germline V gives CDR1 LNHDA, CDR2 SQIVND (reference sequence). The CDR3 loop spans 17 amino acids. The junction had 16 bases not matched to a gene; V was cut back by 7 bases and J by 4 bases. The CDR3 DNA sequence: TGTGCCAGTACGGGTTTCCGACAGGGAGGGAATAATCAGCCCCAGCATTTT. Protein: CASTGFRQGGNNQPQHF.

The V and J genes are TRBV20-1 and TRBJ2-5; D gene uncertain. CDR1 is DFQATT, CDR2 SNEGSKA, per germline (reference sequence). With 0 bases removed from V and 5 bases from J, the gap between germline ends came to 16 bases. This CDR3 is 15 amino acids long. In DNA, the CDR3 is TGCAGTGCTAGAGATCCGTGGTCCTCCTGGGAGACCCAGTACTTC. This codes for CSARDPWSSWETQYF.

The CDR3 nucleotides read TGTGCCACACAAATAGGACAGAACACTGAAGCTTTCTTT. This translates into CATQIGQNTEAFF. The rearrangement links TRBV24-1 to TRBJ1-1; D perhaps matches TRBD1 (5 bases). Germline loops: CDR1 KGHDR, CDR2 SFDVKD. The CDR3 is 13 amino acids. The ends were cut back, 10 bases at V and 1 base at J, with 12 bases in the middle.

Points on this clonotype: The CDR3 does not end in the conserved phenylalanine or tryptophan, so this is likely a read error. CDR3 nucleotides: TGTGCCAGCAGCTTAGCCCCAGGGATCGGTAACACTGAAGCTTTCTTG. Translated: CASSLAPGIGNTEAFL. This rearrangement joins TRBV7-2 to TRBJ1-1; maybe TRBD1 (5 bases). With 0 bases removed from V and 2 bases from J, the gap between germline ends came to 13 bases. CDR1 is SGHTA, CDR2 FQGNSA, per germline. This CDR3 is 16 amino acids long.

The CDR3 reads CASSLAKASGRKSDTQYF. CDR3 bases: TGCGCCAGCAGCTTGGCCAAGGCTAGCGGGAGGAAGTCTGATACGCAGTATTTT. The chain uses TRBV5-1 and TRBJ2-3; 11 nucleotides match TRBD2. The CDR3 runs 18 residues. Germline loops: CDR1 SGHRS, CDR2 YFSETQ. The V and J ends lost 0 bases and 6 bases, in that order; junction bases with no gene match: 12. The entire variable domain, with the rest obtained from reference TRBV5-1 and TRBJ2-3, is as follows: KAGVTQTPRYLIKTRGQQVTLSCSPISGHRSVSWYQQTPGQGLQFLFEYFSETQRNKGNFPGRFSGRQFSNSRSEMNVSTLELGDSALYLCASSLAKASGRKSDTQYFGPGTRLTVL.

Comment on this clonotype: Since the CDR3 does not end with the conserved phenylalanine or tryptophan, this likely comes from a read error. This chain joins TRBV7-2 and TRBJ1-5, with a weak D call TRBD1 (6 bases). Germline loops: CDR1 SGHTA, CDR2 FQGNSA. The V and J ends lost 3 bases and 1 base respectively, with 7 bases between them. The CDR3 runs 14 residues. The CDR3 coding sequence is TGTGCCAGCAGCTTCCAGGGGAGCAATCAGCCCCAGCATCTT. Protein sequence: CASSFQGSNQPQHL.

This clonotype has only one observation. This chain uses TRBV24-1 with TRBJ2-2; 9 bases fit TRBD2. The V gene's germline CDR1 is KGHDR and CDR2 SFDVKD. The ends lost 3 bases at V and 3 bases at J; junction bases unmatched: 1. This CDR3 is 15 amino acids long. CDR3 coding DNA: TGTGCCACCAGTGATCGGACTAGCGACACCGGGGAGCTGTTTTTT. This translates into CATSDRTSDTGELFF.

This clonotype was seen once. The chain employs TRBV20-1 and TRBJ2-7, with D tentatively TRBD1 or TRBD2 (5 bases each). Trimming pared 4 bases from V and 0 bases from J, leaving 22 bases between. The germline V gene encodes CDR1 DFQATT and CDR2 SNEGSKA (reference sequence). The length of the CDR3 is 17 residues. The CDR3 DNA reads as TGCAGTGCTACCGGTGATGCTGGGACGGCCATCTCCTACGAGCAGTACTTC. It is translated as CSATGDAGTAISYEQYF.

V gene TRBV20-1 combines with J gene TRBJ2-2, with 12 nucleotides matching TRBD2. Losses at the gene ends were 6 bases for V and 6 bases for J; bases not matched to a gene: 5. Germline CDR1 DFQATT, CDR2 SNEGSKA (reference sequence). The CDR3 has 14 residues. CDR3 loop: CSARLAGDPGELFF. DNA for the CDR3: TGCAGTGCGAGACTAGCGGGAGATCCCGGGGAGCTGTTTTTT.

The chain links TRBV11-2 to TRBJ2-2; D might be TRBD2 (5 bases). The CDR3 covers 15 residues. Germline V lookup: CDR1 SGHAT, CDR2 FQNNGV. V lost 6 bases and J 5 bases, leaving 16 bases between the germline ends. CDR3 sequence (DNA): TGTGCCAGCAGTCCCTCGGCGCTAGCTACCGGGGAGCTGTTTTTT. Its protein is CASSPSALATGELFF.

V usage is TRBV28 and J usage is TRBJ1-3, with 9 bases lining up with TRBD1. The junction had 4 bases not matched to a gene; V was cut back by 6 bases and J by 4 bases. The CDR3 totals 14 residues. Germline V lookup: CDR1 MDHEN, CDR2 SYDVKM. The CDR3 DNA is TGTGCCAGCAGACAGGGACAGGGAGGAAACACCATATATTTT. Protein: CASRQGQGGNTIYF.

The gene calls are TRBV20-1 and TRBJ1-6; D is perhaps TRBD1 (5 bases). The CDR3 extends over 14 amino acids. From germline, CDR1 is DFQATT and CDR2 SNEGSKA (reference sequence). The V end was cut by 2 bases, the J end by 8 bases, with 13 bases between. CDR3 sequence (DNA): TGCAGTGCTAGAAGGGACGCTGGAGATTCACCCCTCCACTTT. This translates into CSARRDAGDSPLHF.

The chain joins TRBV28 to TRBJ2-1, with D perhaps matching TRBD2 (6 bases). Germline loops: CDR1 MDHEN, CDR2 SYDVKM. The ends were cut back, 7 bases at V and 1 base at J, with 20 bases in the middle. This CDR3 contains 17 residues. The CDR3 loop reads CASTSGGDPRSYNEQFF. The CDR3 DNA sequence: TGTGCCAGCACCTCCGGAGGGGACCCTCGGTCCTACAATGAGCAGTTCTTC.

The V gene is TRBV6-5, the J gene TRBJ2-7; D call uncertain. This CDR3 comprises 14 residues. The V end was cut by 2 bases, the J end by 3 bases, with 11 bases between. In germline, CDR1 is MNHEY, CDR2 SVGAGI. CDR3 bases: TGTGCCAGCAGTTACCCCCAAGACCGCTACGAGCAGTACTTC. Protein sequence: CASSYPQDRYEQYF.

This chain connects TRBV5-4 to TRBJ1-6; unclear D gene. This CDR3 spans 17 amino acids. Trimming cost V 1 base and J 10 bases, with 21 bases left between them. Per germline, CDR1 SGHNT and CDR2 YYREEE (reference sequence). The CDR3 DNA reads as TGTGCCAGCAGCTTGAGTAGTCGAAGACACTCAGGATCACCCCTCCACTTT. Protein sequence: CASSLSSRRHSGSPLHF.

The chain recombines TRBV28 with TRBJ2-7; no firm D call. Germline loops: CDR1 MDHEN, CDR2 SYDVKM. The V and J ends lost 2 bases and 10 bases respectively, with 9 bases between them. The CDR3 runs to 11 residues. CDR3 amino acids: CASSLRRFQYF. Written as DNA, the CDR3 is TGTGCCAGCAGTTTACGGCGTTTCCAGTACTTC.

As DNA, the CDR3 is TGTGCCAGCCTAAACAGGGCTAATTCACCCCTCCACTTT. This sequence encodes CASLNRANSPLHF. V and J are TRBV6-1 and TRBJ1-6; D might be TRBD1 (6 bases). Looked up from germline, CDR1 is MNHNS and CDR2 is SASEGT. Trimming took 8 bases from V and 6 from J, leaving 11 bases between them. This CDR3 region has 13 residues.

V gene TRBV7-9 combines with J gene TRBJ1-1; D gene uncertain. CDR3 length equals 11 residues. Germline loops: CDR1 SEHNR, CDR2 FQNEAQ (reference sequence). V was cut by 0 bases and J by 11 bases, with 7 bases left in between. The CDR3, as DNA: TGTGCCAGCAGCTTAGCGGGCTGGGCTTTCTTT. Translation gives CASSLAGWAFF.

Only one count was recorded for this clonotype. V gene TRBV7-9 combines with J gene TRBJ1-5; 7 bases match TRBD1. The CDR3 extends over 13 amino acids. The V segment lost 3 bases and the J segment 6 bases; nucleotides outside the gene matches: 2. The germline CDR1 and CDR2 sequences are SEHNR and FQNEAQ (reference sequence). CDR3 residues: CASSFQGGQPQHF. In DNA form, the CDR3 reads TGTGCCAGCAGCTTCCAGGGGGGTCAGCCCCAGCATTTT.

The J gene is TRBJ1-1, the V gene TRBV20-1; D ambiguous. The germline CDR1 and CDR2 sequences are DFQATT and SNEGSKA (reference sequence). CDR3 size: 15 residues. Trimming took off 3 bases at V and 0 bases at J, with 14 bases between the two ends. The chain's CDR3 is CSASSPGLLNTEAFF. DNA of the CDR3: TGCAGTGCTAGTTCCCCCGGACTTCTGAACACTGAAGCTTTCTTT.

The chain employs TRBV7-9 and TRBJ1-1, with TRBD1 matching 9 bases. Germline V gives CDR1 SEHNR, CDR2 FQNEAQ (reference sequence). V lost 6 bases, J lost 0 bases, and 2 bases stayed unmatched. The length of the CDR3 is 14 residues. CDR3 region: CASRGQGLNTEAFF. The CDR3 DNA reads TGTGCCAGCAGGGGACAGGGACTGAACACTGAAGCTTTCTTT.

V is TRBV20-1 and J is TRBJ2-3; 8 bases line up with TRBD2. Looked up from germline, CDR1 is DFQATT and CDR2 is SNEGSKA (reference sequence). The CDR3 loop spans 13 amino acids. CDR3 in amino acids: CSTLAGSTDTQYF. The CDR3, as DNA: TGCAGCACTTTAGCGGGAAGCACAGATACGCAGTATTTT.

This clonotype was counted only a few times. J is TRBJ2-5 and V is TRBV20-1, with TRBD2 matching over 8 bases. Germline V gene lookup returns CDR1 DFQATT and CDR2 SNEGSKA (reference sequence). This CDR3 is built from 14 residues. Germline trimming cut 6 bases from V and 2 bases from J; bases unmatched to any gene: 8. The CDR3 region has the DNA TGCAGTGCCAACCGGGAGGGGTTACAAGAGACCCAGTACTTC. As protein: CSANREGLQETQYF.

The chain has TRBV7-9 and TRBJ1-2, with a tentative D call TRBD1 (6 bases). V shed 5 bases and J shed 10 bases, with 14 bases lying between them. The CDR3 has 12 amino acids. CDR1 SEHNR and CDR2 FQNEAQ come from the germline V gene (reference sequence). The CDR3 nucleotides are TGTGCCAGCAGCGTAGAGCTGGGGGCCTACACCTTC. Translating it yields CASSVELGAYTF.

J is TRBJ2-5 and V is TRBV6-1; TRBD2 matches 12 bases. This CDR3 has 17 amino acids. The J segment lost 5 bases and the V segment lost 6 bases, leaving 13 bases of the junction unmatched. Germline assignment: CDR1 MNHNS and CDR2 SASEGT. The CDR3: CASRPTPGLAGRETQYF. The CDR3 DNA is TGTGCCAGCAGGCCTACCCCGGGACTAGCGGGCCGGGAGACCCAGTACTTC.

CDR3 sequence (DNA): TGCAGTAGCGGACCGGAGCTAGCCAAAAACATTCAGTACTTC. Protein: CSSGPELAKNIQYF. The chain couples TRBV20-1 to TRBJ2-4; possibly TRBD2 for D (5 bases). V gave up 8 bases and J gave up 0 bases, with 14 bases separating them. The CDR3 contains 14 residues. Germline CDR1 and CDR2: DFQATT and SNEGSKA (reference sequence).